Below are 17 T cell receptor beta chains sequenced from a single sample in a study of CD8 T cells in ankylosing spondylitis. TCRdb fed the 5' RACE reads into MiXCR, producing one record per CDR3 protein. The sample records tens of thousands of distinct CDR3 sequences, 6% to 8% being singletons. Specimen: synovial fluid, either unsorted or a sorted T cell fraction (not recorded which). The receptor set was obtained from a male donor with ankylosing spondylitis.

There are many counts of this clonotype. CDR3 sequence (DNA): TGTGCCATCAGCACCGGGACAGAGAACTATGGCTACACCTTC. Its protein product is CAISTGTENYGYTF. This rearrangement joins TRBV10-3 to TRBJ1-2, with 7 bases matching TRBD1. Germline lookup yields CDR1 ENHRY and CDR2 SYGVKD. This CDR3 is built from 14 residues. V was pared by 6 bases and J by 2 bases, with 6 bases of the junction left unmatched.

This clonotype was picked up many times. The rearrangement joins TRBV27 to TRBJ2-3; D possibly corresponds to TRBD1 (5 bases). V shed 5 bases and J shed 0 bases, with 18 bases lying between them. Germline CDR1 MNHEY, CDR2 SMNVEV (reference sequence). CDR3 length equals 17 residues. CDR3 nucleotide sequence: TGTGCCAGCAGTCCCTTTCCTCTCTACAGGAGCACAGATACGCAGTATTTT. Its protein product is CASSPFPLYRSTDTQYF.

This clonotype was seen repeatedly, ten times or more. The chain employs TRBV11-2 and TRBJ2-2; D unresolved. V shed 2 bases and J shed 6 bases, with 13 bases lying between them. Germline loops: CDR1 SGHAT, CDR2 FQNNGV. This CDR3 comprises 15 residues. CDR3 amino acids: CASSLRRRPAGELFF. CDR3 bases: TGTGCCAGCAGCTTACGACGGCGTCCAGCCGGGGAGCTGTTTTTT.

This clonotype was seen at least ten times. The chain uses TRBV7-2 and TRBJ1-5, with TRBD1 identical over 7 bases. Looked up from germline, CDR1 is SGHTA and CDR2 is FQGNSA. The CDR3 contains 15 residues. V was clipped by 5 bases and J by 4 bases; unmatched bases: 8. CDR3 sequence (DNA): TGTGCCAGCAGCGTCGACAGGGCGGGGAATCAGCCCCAGCATTTT. This encodes CASSVDRAGNQPQHF. Looking up the rest from reference TRBV7-2 and TRBJ1-5 gives the full variable domain: GAGVSQSPSNKVTEKGKDVELRCDPISGHTALYWYRQSLGQGLEFLIYFQGNSAPDKSGLPSDRFSAERTGGSVSTLTIQRTQQEDSAVYLCASSVDRAGNQPQHFGDGTRLSIL.

The chain is built from TRBV19 and TRBJ1-5, with 7 bases identical to TRBD1. J was trimmed by 3 bases and V by 0 bases; bases with no gene match: 2. The CDR3 sequence is 15 residues long. Germline V gives CDR1 LNHDA, CDR2 SQIVND (reference sequence). The CDR3 nucleotides read TGTGCCAGTAGTATAGAGGACAGGCCCAATCAGCCCCAGCATTTT. It is translated as CASSIEDRPNQPQHF. The full variable domain, in which reference TRBV19 and TRBJ1-5 provide the parts outside the CDR3, is DGGITQSPKYLFRKEGQNVTLSCEQNLNHDAMYWYRQDPGQGLRLIYYSQIVNDFQKGDIAEGYSVSREKKESFPLTVTSAQKNPTAFYLCASSIEDRPNQPQHFGDGTRLSIL.

This sequence joins TRBV9 and TRBJ2-3; 16 nucleotides match TRBD2. V was pared by 3 bases and J by 4 bases, with 5 bases of the junction left unmatched. CDR1 and CDR2 from the germline V gene are SGDLS and YYNGEE. The CDR3 is 17 residues long. This CDR3 reads CASSAGLAGGIADTQYF. The CDR3 DNA reads as TGTGCCAGCAGCGCGGGACTAGCGGGAGGGATAGCAGATACGCAGTATTTT.

There are many counts of this clonotype. The chain recombines TRBV7-3 with TRBJ1-1; TRBD1 agrees at 7 bases. CDR3 length: 13 amino acids. The germline V gene encodes CDR1 SGHTA and CDR2 FQGTGA. With V trimmed by 4 bases and J by 5 bases, 4 bases remained unmatched. The CDR3 DNA reads TGTGCCAGCAGCTCGACGACAGGGACTGAAGCTTTCTTT. Translation gives CASSSTTGTEAFF. The variable domain in full, with the rest retrieved from reference TRBV7-3 and TRBJ1-1, is GAGVSQTPSNKVTEKGKYVELRCDPISGHTALYWYRQSLGQGPEFLIYFQGTGAADDSGLPNDRFFAVRPEGSVSTLKIQRTERGDSAVYLCASSSTTGTEAFFGQGTRLTVV.

The rearrangement uses TRBV5-4 and TRBJ2-5; 7 bases fit TRBD2. This CDR3 spans 14 amino acids. Trimming removed 0 bases from V and 5 bases from J; junction bases left unmatched: 4. Germline values: CDR1 SGHNT, CDR2 YYREEE (reference sequence). The CDR3 protein is CASSLGDYRETQYF. DNA for the CDR3: TGTGCCAGCAGCTTGGGGGACTACAGGGAGACCCAGTACTTC.

This clonotype was seen many times. The J gene is TRBJ1-1, the V gene TRBV4-2, with D tentatively TRBD1 (5 bases). The ends were cut back, 1 base at V and 7 bases at J, with 16 bases in the middle. Germline V gives CDR1 LGHNA, CDR2 YNFKEQ. The CDR3 length is 15 residues. Here the CDR3 DNA reads TGTGCCAGCAGCCAAGGGGACGGGAGTAGGGGTGAAGCTTTCTTT. Translating gives CASSQGDGSRGEAFF.

This clonotype was counted at least ten times. The chain combines TRBV9 with TRBJ2-3; the D is unclear. The CDR3 extends over 15 amino acids. The V end was cut by 0 bases, the J end by 0 bases, with 8 bases between. Germline V lookup: CDR1 SGDLS, CDR2 YYNGEE. Here the CDR3 DNA reads TGTGCCAGCAGCGTAGTGGCCGGGAGCACAGATACGCAGTATTTT. This codes for CASSVVAGSTDTQYF.

In its sample, this clonotype was seen a few times. The V and J genes are TRBV28 and TRBJ2-5, with D unclear. The germline V gene encodes CDR1 MDHEN and CDR2 SYDVKM. This CDR3 spans 11 amino acids. Trimming removed 9 bases at V and 4 bases at J, with 9 bases between. The CDR3 sequence is CASSHLETQYF. CDR3 bases: TGTGCCAGTTCACACCTAGAGACCCAGTACTTC.

This clonotype was seen at least ten times. The rearrangement joins TRBV7-2 to TRBJ2-3; D is unclear. This CDR3 spans 13 amino acids. Germline-derived CDR1 and CDR2 are SGHTA and FQGNSA. Trimming stripped 5 bases from V and 1 base from J, with 7 bases between. For the CDR3, the DNA is TGTGCCAGCAGCACACCCCGCACAGATACGCAGTATTTT. As protein: CASSTPRTDTQYF.

This clonotype appeared many times. This chain joins TRBV5-1 and TRBJ2-2; TRBD2 matches at 8 bases. This CDR3 comprises 16 residues. In germline, CDR1 is SGHRS, CDR2 YFSETQ. Trimming took 1 base from V and 3 from J; bases not matched to a gene: 5. DNA for the CDR3: TGCGCCAGCAGCTTGACATTAGCGGGATACACCGGGGAGCTGTTTTTT. This gives the protein CASSLTLAGYTGELFF.

This chain connects TRBV11-1 to TRBJ2-1; 8 bases fit TRBD2. The J segment lost 4 bases and the V segment lost 0 bases, leaving 5 bases of the junction unmatched. Germline loops: CDR1 SGHAT, CDR2 FQDESV (reference sequence). The CDR3 contains 16 residues. The CDR3 loop is CASSLAPGTSYNEQFF. CDR3 bases: TGTGCCAGCAGCTTAGCCCCCGGGACTAGTTACAATGAGCAGTTCTTC. The variable domain in full, completed from reference TRBV11-1 and TRBJ2-1, reads EAEVAQSPRYKITEKSQAVAFWCDPISGHATLYWYRQILGQGPELLVQFQDESVVDDSQLPKDRFSAERLKGVDSTLKIQPAELGDSAMYLCASSLAPGTSYNEQFFGPGTRLTVL.

A few counts support this clonotype. The rearrangement uses TRBV25-1 and TRBJ2-1; D may be TRBD2 (5 bases). V gave up 3 bases and J gave up 7 bases, with 13 bases separating them. CDR1 is MGHDK and CDR2 is SYGVNS in the germline V gene. The CDR3 sequence is 14 residues long. Here the CDR3 reads CASSDELAANEQFF. The DNA of the CDR3 is TGTGCCAGCAGTGATGAGCTAGCAGCAAATGAGCAGTTCTTC.

The table lists this clonotype with a few counts. The chain recombines TRBV5-1 with TRBJ1-2; 7 nucleotides line up with TRBD1. V lost 0 bases to trimming and J lost 2 bases; unmatched junction nucleotides: 4. The CDR3 runs to 15 residues. Germline lookup yields CDR1 SGHRS and CDR2 YFSETQ. The CDR3: CASSLEAGQNYGYTF. CDR3 coding DNA: TGCGCCAGCAGCTTGGAGGCGGGACAGAACTATGGCTACACCTTC.

This clonotype was observed a handful of times. The genes are TRBV7-8 and TRBJ2-7; D unresolved. Trimming cost V 1 base and J 5 bases, with 15 bases left between them. There are 15 residues in the CDR3. The V gene's germline CDR1 is SGHVS and CDR2 FQNEAQ. The CDR3 DNA reads TGTGCCAGCAGCTTAGTTTGGCAGATCATGAACGAGCAGTACTTC. The encoded protein is CASSLVWQIMNEQYF.